This entry lists 26 T cell receptor beta chains sequenced from one sample in a study of PD-1 blockade in classical Hodgkin lymphoma. Generated by immunoSEQ multiplex PCR, the TCRdb table keeps only in-frame clones and is missing some. This table holds about 62,000 clones, approximately 89% found once. Each of the patients experienced relapse following autologous stem cell transplantation, and their brentuximab vedotin exposure differed. Sample: peripheral blood mononuclear cells (PBMCs), taken at baseline. The source of these receptors is a human donor with classical Hodgkin lymphoma.

V is TRBV7-9 and J is TRBJ2-7; D not resolved. The CDR3 sequence is 12 residues long. V was cut by 5 bases and J by 6 bases, with 11 bases left in between. Germline V gene sequence: CDR1 SEHNR, CDR2 FQNEAQ (reference sequence). CDR3 nucleotides: TGTGCCAGCAGCCAGCAGGTGGGCGAGCAGTACTTC. It codes for CASSQQVGEQYF.

The genes are TRBV29-1 and TRBJ1-2; D is ambiguous. CDR1 and CDR2 (germline): SQVTM, ANQGSEA. Trimming removed 1 base from V and 8 bases from J, with 11 bases in between. The CDR3 consists of 12 residues. The CDR3 loop reads CSVEAWEMGYTF. CDR3 sequence (DNA): TGCAGCGTTGAAGCATGGGAAATGGGCTACACCTTC.

The chain couples TRBV4-3 to TRBJ2-7; D unresolved. The CDR3 has 15 amino acids. Germline CDR1 reads LGHNA; CDR2 reads YSLEER. V dropped 1 base and J dropped 3 bases, with 13 bases sitting between them. The CDR3 is CASSQVGRPGYEQYF. DNA of the CDR3: TGCGCCAGCAGCCAAGTCGGGCGGCCTGGCTACGAGCAGTACTTC.

The CDR3 protein is CASHGDGVGARETQYF. CDR3 nucleotide sequence: TGTGCCAGCCACGGTGACGGGGTGGGGGCCCGGGAGACCCAGTACTTC. The rearrangement joins TRBV18 to TRBJ2-5; D is perhaps TRBD1 (6 bases). This CDR3 is built from 16 residues. Germline V gene data show CDR1 as KGHSH and CDR2 as LQKENI. V was shortened by 8 bases and J by 5 bases, with 24 bases between the two germline ends.

The chain couples TRBV18 to TRBJ2-2, with TRBD2 identical over 7 bases. This CDR3 region has 18 residues. CDR1 is KGHSH and CDR2 is LQKENI in the germline V gene. Germline trimming cut 1 base from V and 4 bases from J; bases unmatched to any gene: 12. This CDR3 is CASSPRLAEYKGTGELFF. The DNA for the CDR3 is TGTGCCAGCTCACCACGGCTAGCGGAATACAAGGGCACCGGGGAGCTGTTTTTT. Together with reference TRBV18 and TRBJ2-2, the CDR3 gives the full variable domain: NAGVMQNPRHLVRRRGQEARLRCSPMKGHSHVYWYRQLPEEGLKFMVYLQKENIIDESGMPKERFSAEFPKEGPSILRIQQVVRGDSAAYFCASSPRLAEYKGTGELFFGEGSRLTVL.

This clone was observed a few times. This sequence joins TRBV19 and TRBJ1-2; 7 bases fit TRBD1. Germline V gene sequence: CDR1 LNHDA, CDR2 SQIVND (reference sequence). The CDR3 runs to 16 residues. V was clipped by 1 base and J by 2 bases; unmatched bases: 7. The CDR3 DNA sequence: TGTGCCAGTAGTATAGTAAACAGGGGCCCGAACTATGGCTACACCTTC. It yields the protein CASSIVNRGPNYGYTF.

The V and J genes are TRBV7-2 and TRBJ2-3; no clear D gene. Germline CDR1 SGHTA, CDR2 FQGNSA. Trimming took off 1 base at V and 2 bases at J, with 7 bases between the two ends. The CDR3 extends over 14 amino acids. CDR3 bases: TGTGCCAGCAGCTTAGACCTAAACACAGATACGCAGTATTTT. Encoded protein: CASSLDLNTDTQYF.

The chain employs TRBV27 and TRBJ1-1; D unresolved. The V end was cut by 5 bases, the J end by 8 bases, with 12 bases between. The germline CDR1 and CDR2 sequences are MNHEY and SMNVEV (reference sequence). The CDR3 sequence is 12 residues long. The CDR3 is CASSSSHREAFF. The CDR3 nucleotides are TGTGCCAGCAGTAGCTCTCACAGAGAAGCTTTCTTT.

The V gene is TRBV20-1, the J gene TRBJ2-3, with a tentative D call TRBD2 (5 bases). Trimming took 6 bases from V and 6 from J, leaving 10 bases between them. The CDR3 runs 11 residues. Germline V gene lookup returns CDR1 DFQATT and CDR2 SNEGSKA (reference sequence). Here the CDR3 DNA reads TGCAGTGCGCAGGACTTCGATACGCAGTATTTT. Residues: CSAQDFDTQYF.

This clone was observed once. The rearrangement links TRBV4-3 to TRBJ1-2; D uncertain. Deletions cut 0 bases from V and 2 bases from J, with 10 bases between. This CDR3 spans 15 amino acids. The germline CDR1 and CDR2 sequences are LGHNA and YSLEER. In DNA, the CDR3 is TGCGCCAGCAGCCAAGATCGCAGCATGAACTATGGCTACACCTTC. Residues: CASSQDRSMNYGYTF.

V gene TRBV7-9 combines with J gene TRBJ2-1; 11 bases agree with TRBD2. Germline V gives CDR1 SEHNR, CDR2 FQNEAQ (reference sequence). The CDR3 is 15 amino acids. V shed 5 bases, J shed 9 bases, and the junction held 9 bases outside the gene matches. CDR3 coding DNA: TGTGCCAGCAGCCTAAGGACTAGCGGGTGGGGTGAGCAGTTCTTC. As protein: CASSLRTSGWGEQFF. Full variable domain (missing parts from reference TRBV7-9 and TRBJ2-1): DTGVSQNPRHKITKRGQNVTFRCDPISEHNRLYWYRQTLGQGPEFLTYFQNEAQLEKSRLLSDRFSAERPKGSFSTLEIQRTEQGDSAMYLCASSLRTSGWGEQFFGPGTRLTVL.

In its sample, this clone is medium-sized. The CDR3 region is CASSFGRGYLNTEAFF. The CDR3 DNA reads TGTGCCAGCAGCTTCGGAAGGGGATATCTTAACACTGAAGCTTTCTTT. The chain joins TRBV5-8 to TRBJ1-1; D perhaps matches TRBD1 (5 bases). The CDR3 is made up of 16 amino acids. V shed 2 bases and J shed 2 bases, with 16 bases lying between them. Germline CDR1 and CDR2: SGHTS and YDEGEE. The entire variable domain, with the rest obtained from reference TRBV5-8 and TRBJ1-1, is as follows: EAGVTQSPTHLIKTRGQQATLRCSPISGHTSVYWYQQALGLGLQFLLWYDEGEERNRGNFPPRFSGRQFPNYSSELNVNALELEDSALYLCASSFGRGYLNTEAFFGQGTRLTVV.

V gene TRBV7-2 combines with J gene TRBJ2-1, with D maybe TRBD2 (6 bases). CDR1 is SGHTA and CDR2 is FQGNSA in the germline V gene. Trimming stripped 5 bases from V and 9 bases from J, with 23 bases between. This CDR3 region has 16 residues. This CDR3 is CASSPPGLTIVGEQFF. In nucleotides, the CDR3 is TGTGCCAGCAGCCCGCCGGGACTGACCATTGTTGGTGAGCAGTTCTTC.

The V call is TRBV27, the J call TRBJ2-3; either TRBD1 or TRBD2 may fit D (5 bases each). Germline V gene data show CDR1 as MNHEY and CDR2 as SMNVEV (reference sequence). The ends were cut back, 5 bases at V and 2 bases at J, with 14 bases in the middle. The CDR3 totals 15 residues. The CDR3 coding sequence is TGTGCCAGCAGTCGCCGGGGCCCGTACACAGATACGCAGTATTTT. Translation: CASSRRGPYTDTQYF.

The chain employs TRBV18 and TRBJ1-6; 11 nucleotides match TRBD1. Trimming cost V 4 bases and J 7 bases; bases outside gene matches: 3. The germline CDR1 and CDR2 sequences are KGHSH and LQKENI. This CDR3 has 15 amino acids. CDR3 nucleotides: TGTGCCAGCTCACTTTGGGACAGGGGGAATTCACCCCTCCACTTT. Translating it yields CASSLWDRGNSPLHF. Drawing the rest from reference TRBV18 and TRBJ1-6, the complete variable domain is NAGVMQNPRHLVRRRGQEARLRCSPMKGHSHVYWYRQLPEEGLKFMVYLQKENIIDESGMPKERFSAEFPKEGPSILRIQQVVRGDSAAYFCASSLWDRGNSPLHFGNGTRLTVT.

The J gene is TRBJ1-5, the V gene TRBV19; a weak D match, TRBD1 (5 bases). Germline CDR1 LNHDA, CDR2 SQIVND (reference sequence). Trimming cost V 0 bases and J 7 bases, with 7 bases left between them. The CDR3 sequence is 13 residues long. Here the CDR3 DNA reads TGTGCCAGTAGTATAGACAGGGAGCAGCCCCAGCATTTT. It codes for CASSIDREQPQHF. Full variable domain (rest looked up from reference TRBV19 and TRBJ1-5): DGGITQSPKYLFRKEGQNVTLSCEQNLNHDAMYWYRQDPGQGLRLIYYSQIVNDFQKGDIAEGYSVSREKKESFPLTVTSAQKNPTAFYLCASSIDREQPQHFGDGTRLSIL.

This chain connects TRBV4-2 to TRBJ2-7; the match to TRBD1 covers 8 bases. Germline assignment: CDR1 LGHNA and CDR2 YNFKEQ. V was clipped by 0 bases and J by 5 bases; unmatched bases: 6. The CDR3 totals 15 residues. The CDR3 DNA reads TGTGCCAGCAGCCAAGAGCAGGGGGCGTCTGACGAGCAGTACTTC. Translating it yields CASSQEQGASDEQYF.

This clone was counted at least ten times. The chain combines TRBV11-2 with TRBJ1-2; 9 bases are shared with TRBD1. Per the germline V gene, CDR1 is SGHAT and CDR2 is FQNNGV. V lost 6 bases and J lost 4; bases outside the gene matches: 12. The CDR3 has 16 amino acids. CDR3 in DNA: TGTGCCAGCAGTTCTACAGGGACAGGGAGTCCCTATGGCTACACCTTC. Translating it yields CASSSTGTGSPYGYTF.

V gene TRBV7-9 combines with J gene TRBJ1-5; 10 nucleotides match TRBD1. The CDR3 extends over 17 amino acids. CDR1 SEHNR and CDR2 FQNEAQ come from the germline V gene (reference sequence). After removal of 3 bases from V and 4 bases from J, the junction contained 9 bases not matched to a gene. The CDR3, as DNA: TGTGCCAGCAGCTTGGGGACAGGGGTATCCCAAAATCAGCCCCAGCATTTT. It is translated as CASSLGTGVSQNQPQHF.

The chain is built from TRBV19 and TRBJ2-3; possible D gene TRBD1, 6 bases. The CDR3 runs 15 residues. V lost 3 bases and J lost 0, with 10 bases in between. Per germline, CDR1 LNHDA and CDR2 SQIVND (reference sequence). CDR3 protein: CASSIRGTSTDTQYF. The CDR3 DNA reads TGTGCCAGTAGTATTAGGGGGACGAGCACAGATACGCAGTATTTT.

This clone appeared once. The V call is TRBV13, the J call TRBJ2-3, with D tentatively TRBD1 (6 bases). Germline-derived CDR1 and CDR2 are PRHDT and FYEKMQ (reference sequence). The length of the CDR3 is 16 residues. Trimming shortened V by 1 base and J by 7 bases, and 18 bases separated the two germline ends. The CDR3 DNA is TGTGCCAGCAGCTTAGTTCCAGGGGCAACCGTAAATACGCAGTATTTT. Amino acids: CASSLVPGATVNTQYF. The full variable domain, completed using reference TRBV13 and TRBJ2-3, is AAGVIQSPRHLIKEKRETATLKCYPIPRHDTVYWYQQGPGQDPQFLISFYEKMQSDKGSIPDRFSAQQFSDYHSELNMSSLELGDSALYFCASSLVPGATVNTQYFGPGTRLTVL.

The chain combines TRBV7-9 with TRBJ2-1, with 11 bases lining up with TRBD2. Germline V gives CDR1 SEHNR, CDR2 FQNEAQ (reference sequence). The CDR3 is 16 amino acids. The ends lost 0 bases at V and 7 bases at J; junction bases unmatched: 5. The CDR3 region has the DNA TGTGCCAGCAGCTTAGCGCGACTAGCGGGGATGAATGAGCAGTTCTTC. Translated: CASSLARLAGMNEQFF.

V and J are TRBV7-2 and TRBJ2-5, with D possibly TRBD2 on 6 matching bases. CDR1 is SGHTA and CDR2 is FQGNSA in the germline V gene. V lost 4 bases to trimming and J lost 2 bases, with 11 bases between them. The CDR3 runs to 14 residues. The CDR3 coding sequence is TGTGCCAGCAGCTCACTCGGGGGACAAGAGACCCAGTACTTC. Translation gives CASSSLGGQETQYF.

The CDR3 protein is CAWSTPGHNSPLHF. The CDR3 DNA reads as TGTGCCTGGAGTACCCCGGGCCATAATTCACCCCTCCACTTT. J is TRBJ1-6 and V is TRBV30, with D hard to call. This CDR3 contains 14 residues. CDR1 is GTSNPN, CDR2 SVGIG, per germline (reference sequence). With 2 bases removed from V and 5 bases from J, the gap between germline ends came to 10 bases.

This chain uses TRBV4-3 with TRBJ2-5; TRBD2 matches 10 bases. There are 18 residues in the CDR3. The V segment lost 1 base and the J segment 2 bases; nucleotides outside the gene matches: 10. CDR1 is LGHNA and CDR2 is YSLEER in the germline V gene. The CDR3 region has the DNA TGCGCCAGCAGCCAAGGAACAAGCGGGGGGGCCTTTCAAGAGACCCAGTACTTC. Its protein product is CASSQGTSGGAFQETQYF.

The chain has TRBV5-6 and TRBJ1-1; D is perhaps TRBD1 (6 bases). Germline V gene data show CDR1 as SGHDT and CDR2 as YYEEEE. This CDR3 spans 15 amino acids. V lost 4 bases, J lost 0 bases, and 13 bases lay in between. Here the CDR3 DNA reads TGTGCCAGCAGCCATACAGGGAATATGAACACTGAAGCTTTCTTT. Translated, it gives CASSHTGNMNTEAFF.